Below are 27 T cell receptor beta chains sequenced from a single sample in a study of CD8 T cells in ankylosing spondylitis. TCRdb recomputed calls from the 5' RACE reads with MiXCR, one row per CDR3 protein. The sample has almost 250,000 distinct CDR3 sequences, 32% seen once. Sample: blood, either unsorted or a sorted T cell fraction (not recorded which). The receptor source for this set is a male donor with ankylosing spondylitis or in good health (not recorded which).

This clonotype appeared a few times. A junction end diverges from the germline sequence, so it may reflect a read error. CDR3 region: CSARADRQYF. CDR3 coding DNA: TGCAGTGCTAGGGCAGATAGGCAGTATTTT. The genes are TRBV20-1 and TRBJ2-3, with no clear D. Per the germline V gene, CDR1 is DFQATT and CDR2 is SNEGSKA (reference sequence). There are 10 residues in the CDR3.

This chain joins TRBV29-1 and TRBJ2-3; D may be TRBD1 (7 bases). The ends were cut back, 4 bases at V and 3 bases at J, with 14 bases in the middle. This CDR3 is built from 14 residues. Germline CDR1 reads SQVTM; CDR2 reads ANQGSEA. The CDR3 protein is CSVGVRGRTDTQYF. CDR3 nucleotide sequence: TGCAGCGTTGGGGTCAGGGGGAGGACAGATACGCAGTATTTT.

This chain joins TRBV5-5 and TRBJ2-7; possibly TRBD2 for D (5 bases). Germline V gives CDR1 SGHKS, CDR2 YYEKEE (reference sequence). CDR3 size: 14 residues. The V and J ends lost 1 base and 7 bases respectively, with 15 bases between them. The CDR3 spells CASSLNIGWREQYF. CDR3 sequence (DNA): TGTGCCAGCAGCTTGAATATTGGGTGGAGGGAGCAGTACTTC.

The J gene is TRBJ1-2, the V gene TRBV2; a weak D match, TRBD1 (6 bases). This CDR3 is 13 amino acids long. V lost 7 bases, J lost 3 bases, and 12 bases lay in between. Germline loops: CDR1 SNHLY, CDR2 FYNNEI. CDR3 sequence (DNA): TGTGCCAGCAAAGGGGGGGGCGACTATGGCTACACCTTC. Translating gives CASKGGGDYGYTF.

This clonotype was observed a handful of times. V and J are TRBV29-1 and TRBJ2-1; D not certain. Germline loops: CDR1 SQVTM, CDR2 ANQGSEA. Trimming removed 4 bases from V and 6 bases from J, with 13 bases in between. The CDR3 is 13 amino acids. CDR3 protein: CSVVKGLINEQFF. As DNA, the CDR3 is TGCAGCGTTGTTAAAGGGCTGATCAATGAGCAGTTCTTC.

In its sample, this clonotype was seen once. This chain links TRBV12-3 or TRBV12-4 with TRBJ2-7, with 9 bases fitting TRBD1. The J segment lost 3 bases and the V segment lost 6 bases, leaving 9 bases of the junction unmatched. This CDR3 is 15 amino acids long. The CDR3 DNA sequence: TGTGCCAGCAGCCGCACCGGGACAGGGCTCTACGAGCAGTACTTC. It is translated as CASSRTGTGLYEQYF.

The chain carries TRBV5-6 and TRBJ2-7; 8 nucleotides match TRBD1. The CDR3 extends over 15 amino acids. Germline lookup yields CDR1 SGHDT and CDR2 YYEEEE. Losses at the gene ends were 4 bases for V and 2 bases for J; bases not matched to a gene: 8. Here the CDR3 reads CASSTWTGWAYEQYF. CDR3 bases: TGTGCCAGCAGCACCTGGACAGGGTGGGCCTACGAGCAGTACTTC.

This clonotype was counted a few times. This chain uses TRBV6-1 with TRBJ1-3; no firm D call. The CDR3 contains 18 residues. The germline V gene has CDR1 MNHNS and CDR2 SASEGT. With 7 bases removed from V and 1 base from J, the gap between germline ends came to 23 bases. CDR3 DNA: TGTGCCAGCACCTCGTCCGGGTACTCCCTATCGTCTGGAAACACCATATATTTT. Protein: CASTSSGYSLSSGNTIYF.

This CDR3 reads CASSPNSGSDTQYF. In DNA form, the CDR3 reads TGTGCCAGCAGCCCCAACTCGGGATCAGATACGCAGTATTTT. The chain is built from TRBV7-3 and TRBJ2-3; TRBD2 is a possible D gene (5 bases). The germline V gene encodes CDR1 SGHTA and CDR2 FQGTGA. V lost 5 bases and J 4 bases, leaving 13 bases between the germline ends. This CDR3 comprises 14 residues.

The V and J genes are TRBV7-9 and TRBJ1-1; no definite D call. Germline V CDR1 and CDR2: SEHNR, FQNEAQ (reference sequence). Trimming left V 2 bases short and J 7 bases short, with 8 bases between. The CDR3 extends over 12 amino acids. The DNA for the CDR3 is TGTGCCAGCAGCTTAATGGGTCTTGAAGCTTTCTTT. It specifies CASSLMGLEAFF.

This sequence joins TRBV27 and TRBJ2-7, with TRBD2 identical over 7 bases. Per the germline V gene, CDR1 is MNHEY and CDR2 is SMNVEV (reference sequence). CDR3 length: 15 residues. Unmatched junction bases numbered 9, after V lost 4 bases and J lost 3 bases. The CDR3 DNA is TGTGCCAGCAGTTGGACCCGGGACTATCACTACGAGCAGTACTTC. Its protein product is CASSWTRDYHYEQYF.

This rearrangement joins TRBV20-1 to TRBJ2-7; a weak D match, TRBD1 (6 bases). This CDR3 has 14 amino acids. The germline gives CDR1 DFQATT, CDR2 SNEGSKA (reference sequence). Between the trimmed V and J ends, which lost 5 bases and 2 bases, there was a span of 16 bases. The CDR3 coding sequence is TGCAGTGCTCCCACTACAGGGAGCGCCTACGAGCAGTACTTC. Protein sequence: CSAPTTGSAYEQYF.

CDR3 nucleotide sequence: TGCAGTGCCCCTGGATGGCCCCTGGGGGAGAACTATGGCTACACCTTC. Translation: CSAPGWPLGENYGYTF. V and J are TRBV20-1 and TRBJ1-2, with a tentative D call TRBD1 (5 bases). Trimming pared 6 bases from V and 2 bases from J, leaving 22 bases between. The CDR3 is 16 residues long. Germline V gives CDR1 DFQATT, CDR2 SNEGSKA (reference sequence).

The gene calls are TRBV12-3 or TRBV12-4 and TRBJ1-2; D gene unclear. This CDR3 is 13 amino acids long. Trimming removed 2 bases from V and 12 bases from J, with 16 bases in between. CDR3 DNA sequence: TGTGCCAGCAGTTTATCGTCGGGAGAGTTTCACACCTTC. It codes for CASSLSSGEFHTF.

The CDR3 sequence is CATSRIGTGNTGELFF. CDR3 in DNA: TGTGCCACCAGCAGAATCGGGACAGGGAACACCGGGGAGCTGTTTTTT. The J gene is TRBJ2-2, the V gene TRBV15, with TRBD1 matching over 8 bases. The germline V gene has CDR1 LNHNV and CDR2 YYDKDF (reference sequence). There are 16 residues in the CDR3. V lost 2 bases to trimming and J lost 1 base; unmatched junction nucleotides: 3.

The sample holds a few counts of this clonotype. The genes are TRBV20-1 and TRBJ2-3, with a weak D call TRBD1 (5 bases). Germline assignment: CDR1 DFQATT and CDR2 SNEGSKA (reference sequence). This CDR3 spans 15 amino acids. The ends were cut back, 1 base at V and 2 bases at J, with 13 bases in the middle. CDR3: CSARGTRVPTDTQYF. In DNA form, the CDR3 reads TGCAGTGCTAGAGGAACCAGGGTCCCCACAGATACGCAGTATTTT.

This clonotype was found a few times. The CDR3 spells CSARDGPQETQYF. The CDR3 DNA follows: TGCAGTGCTAGAGATGGGCCCCAAGAGACCCAGTACTTC. V gene TRBV20-1 combines with J gene TRBJ2-5; D gene unclear. This CDR3 contains 13 residues. Germline values: CDR1 DFQATT, CDR2 SNEGSKA (reference sequence). V was trimmed by 0 bases and J by 1 base, leaving 6 bases between them.

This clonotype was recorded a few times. CDR3 in amino acids: CASSQDWGRDPYEQYF. The CDR3 region has the DNA TGTGCCAGCAGCCAAGATTGGGGCAGGGACCCCTACGAGCAGTACTTC. This chain uses TRBV3-1 with TRBJ2-7; the D call may be TRBD1 or TRBD2 (5 bases each). The CDR3 consists of 16 residues. Germline V gene data show CDR1 as LGHDT and CDR2 as YNNKEL (reference sequence). The V and J ends lost 0 bases and 2 bases respectively, with 14 bases between them.

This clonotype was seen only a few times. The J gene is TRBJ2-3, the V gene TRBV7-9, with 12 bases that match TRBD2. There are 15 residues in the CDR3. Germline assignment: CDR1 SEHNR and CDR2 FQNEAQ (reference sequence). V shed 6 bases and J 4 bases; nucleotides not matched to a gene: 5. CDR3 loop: CASRPLAGGADTQYF. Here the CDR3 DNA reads TGTGCCAGCAGACCACTAGCGGGGGGTGCAGATACGCAGTATTTT.

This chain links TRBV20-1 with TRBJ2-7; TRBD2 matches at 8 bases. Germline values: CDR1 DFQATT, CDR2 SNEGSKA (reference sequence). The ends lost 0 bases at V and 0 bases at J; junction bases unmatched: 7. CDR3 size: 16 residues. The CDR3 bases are TGCAGTGCTAGAGATTCCCGGGGGGGTAGCTCCTACGAGCAGTACTTC. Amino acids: CSARDSRGGSSYEQYF.

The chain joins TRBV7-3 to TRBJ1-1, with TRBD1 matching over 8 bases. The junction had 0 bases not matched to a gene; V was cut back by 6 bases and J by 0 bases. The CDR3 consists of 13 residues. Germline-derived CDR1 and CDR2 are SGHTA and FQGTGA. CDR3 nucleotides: TGTGCCAGCAGGGACAGGGTGAACACTGAAGCTTTCTTT. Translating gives CASRDRVNTEAFF.

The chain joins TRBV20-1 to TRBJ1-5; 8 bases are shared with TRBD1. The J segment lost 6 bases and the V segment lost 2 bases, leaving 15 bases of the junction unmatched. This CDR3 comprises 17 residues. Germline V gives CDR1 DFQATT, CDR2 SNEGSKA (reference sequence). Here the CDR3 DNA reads TGCAGTGCTAGAACCTTAATTGGAGGGACAGGCGGTCAGCCCCAGCATTTT. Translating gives CSARTLIGGTGGQPQHF.

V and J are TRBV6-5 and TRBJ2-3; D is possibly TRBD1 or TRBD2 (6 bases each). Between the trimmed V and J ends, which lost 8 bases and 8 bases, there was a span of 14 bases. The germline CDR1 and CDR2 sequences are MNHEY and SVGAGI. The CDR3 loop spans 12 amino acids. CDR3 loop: CASQVEGGTQYF. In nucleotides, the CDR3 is TGTGCCAGCCAAGTGGAGGGGGGTACGCAGTATTTT.

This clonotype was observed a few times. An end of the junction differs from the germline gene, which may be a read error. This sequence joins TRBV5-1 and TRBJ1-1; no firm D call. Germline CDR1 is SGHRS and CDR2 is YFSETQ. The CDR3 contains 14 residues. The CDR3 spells CASSLGRLNTEAFF. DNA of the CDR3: TGTGCCAGCAGCTTAGGCAGGCTAAACACTGAAGCTTTCTTT.

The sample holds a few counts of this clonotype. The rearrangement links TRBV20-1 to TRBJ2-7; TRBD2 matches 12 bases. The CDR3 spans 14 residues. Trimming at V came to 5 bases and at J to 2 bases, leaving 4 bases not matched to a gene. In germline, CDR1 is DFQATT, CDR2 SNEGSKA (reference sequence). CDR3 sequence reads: CSALTSGGAYEQYF. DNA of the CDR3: TGCAGTGCTTTGACTAGCGGGGGAGCCTACGAGCAGTACTTC.

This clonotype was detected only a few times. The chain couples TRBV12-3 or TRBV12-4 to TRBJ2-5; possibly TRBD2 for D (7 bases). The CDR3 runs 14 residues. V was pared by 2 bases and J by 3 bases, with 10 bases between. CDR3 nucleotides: TGTGCCAGCAGTTTATCGGGGGGCGAAGAGACCCAGTACTTC. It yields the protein CASSLSGGEETQYF.

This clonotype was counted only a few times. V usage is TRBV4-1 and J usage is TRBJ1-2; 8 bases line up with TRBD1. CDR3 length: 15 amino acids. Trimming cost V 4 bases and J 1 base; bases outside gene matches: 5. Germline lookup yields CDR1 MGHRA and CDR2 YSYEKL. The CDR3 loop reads CASSPRTGINYGYTF. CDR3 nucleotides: TGCGCCAGCAGCCCCCGGACAGGGATTAACTATGGCTACACCTTC.